These 14 T cell receptor beta chains were sequenced from one sample in a study of T cells after posttransplantation cyclophosphamide listed by TCRdb under 2016. Read against the paper, the sample's treatment or condition label means: high-dose cyclophosphamide on days +3 and +4 as single-agent GVHD prophylaxis. PTCy patients received busulfan and fludarabine conditioning, a related or unrelated marrow graft, and cyclophosphamide on days +3 and +4. The library was prepared using the immunoSEQ multiplex PCR assay. TCRdb provides this immuneACCESS table in a form limited to in-frame rearrangements. Some clones are lacking; in checked studies, under half of them reflect an unresolved V gene, and why the rest are absent is not known. The sample has more than 8,500 clones on record, roughly 84% of them singletons. The top ten clonotypes cover roughly 20% of the sample. The input for sequencing was PBMCs, taken after allogeneic stem cell transplant with posttransplant cyclophosphamide. The receptors stem from a female patient aged 40-49 years who received an allogeneic stem cell transplant from an unrelated donor, was CMV-positive, and had no GVHD. After a transplant, some T cells may be the graft donor's own cells.

J is TRBJ1-1 and V is TRBV29-1, with 9 bases lining up with TRBD1. Germline V gene sequence: CDR1 SQVTM, CDR2 ANQGSEA. V gave up 7 bases and J gave up 1 base; unmatched junction bases: 4. This CDR3 has 13 amino acids. For the CDR3, the DNA is TGCAGCGGGGGGGGACAGGGGAACACTGAAGCTTTCTTT. Translating it yields CSGGGQGNTEAFF.

On this clone: Other nucleotide sequences in the sample specify the same CDR3. The J gene is TRBJ1-5, the V gene TRBV19; a weak D match, TRBD1 (5 bases). Germline CDR1 LNHDA, CDR2 SQIVND (reference sequence). This CDR3 region has 13 residues. V lost 6 bases to trimming and J lost 5 bases, with 11 bases between them. The CDR3: CASRMTAHQPQHF. The DNA for the CDR3 is TGTGCCAGTAGGATGACAGCTCATCAGCCCCAGCATTTT.

CDR3 DNA: TGTGCCAGCAGCTTAGGACTAGGGCCTAAAGAGACCCAGTACTTC. Residues: CASSLGLGPKETQYF. The rearrangement uses TRBV7-2 and TRBJ2-5; D might be TRBD2 (6 bases). The germline V and J ends were trimmed by 1 base and 3 bases, with 12 bases remaining between them. CDR1 SGHTA and CDR2 FQGNSA come from the germline V gene. There are 15 residues in the CDR3.

This chain joins TRBV9 and TRBJ1-2; 8 bases are shared with TRBD1. Germline V gives CDR1 SGDLS, CDR2 YYNGEE. The ends lost 0 bases at V and 3 bases at J; junction bases unmatched: 1. The CDR3 is 14 residues long. This CDR3 is CASSVAGGHYGYTF. The CDR3 DNA reads as TGTGCCAGCAGCGTAGCAGGGGGCCACTATGGCTACACCTTC. The full variable domain, its missing parts supplied by reference TRBV9 and TRBJ1-2, is DSGVTQTPKHLITATGQRVTLRCSPRSGDLSVYWYQQSLDQGLQFLIQYYNGEERAKGNILERFSAQQFPDLHSELNLSSLELGDSALYFCASSVAGGHYGYTFGSGTRLTVV.

This chain uses TRBV7-2 with TRBJ2-6; 14 positions match TRBD2. The CDR3 contains 18 residues. The germline gives CDR1 SGHTA, CDR2 FQGNSA. Losses at the gene ends were 5 bases for V and 2 bases for J; bases not matched to a gene: 5. CDR3 nucleotide sequence: TGTGCCAGCAGCATGAGGACTAGCGGGGGGACTGGGGCCAACGTCCTGACTTTC. This gives the protein CASSMRTSGGTGANVLTF. Supplemented by reference TRBV7-2 and TRBJ2-6, the full variable domain reads GAGVSQSPSNKVTEKGKDVELRCDPISGHTALYWYRQSLGQGLEFLIYFQGNSAPDKSGLPSDRFSAERTGGSVSTLTIQRTQQEDSAVYLCASSMRTSGGTGANVLTFGAGSRLTVL.

J is TRBJ2-1 and V is TRBV14; 9 bases line up with TRBD2. The V and J ends lost 2 bases and 7 bases, in that order; junction bases with no gene match: 9. Germline assignment: CDR1 SGHDN and CDR2 FVKESK. This CDR3 comprises 16 residues. Here the CDR3 DNA reads TGTGCCAGCAGCCAAAGAGGGGTAGCGGGGGAGAATGAGCAGTTCTTC. This encodes CASSQRGVAGENEQFF.

V and J are TRBV9 and TRBJ1-5, with D perhaps TRBD1 (5 bases). CDR1 and CDR2 (germline): SGDLS, YYNGEE. V shed 0 bases and J shed 2 bases, with 6 bases lying between them. This CDR3 comprises 14 residues. CDR3 DNA sequence: TGTGCCAGCAGCGTAGGGGGCGGCAATCAGCCCCAGCATTTT. Amino acid sequence: CASSVGGGNQPQHF.

This clone was counted only a few times. CDR3 region: CASSLAGNTGELFF. As DNA, the CDR3 is TGTGCCAGCAGCTTGGCCGGGAACACCGGGGAGCTGTTTTTT. V usage is TRBV5-8 and J usage is TRBJ2-2; D is unclear. This CDR3 spans 14 amino acids. Between the trimmed V and J ends, which lost 0 bases and 1 base, there was a span of 4 bases. Germline V lookup: CDR1 SGHTS, CDR2 YDEGEE.

A few counts support this clone. The CDR3 spells CASSRISRVYEQYF. In DNA, the CDR3 is TGTGCCAGCAGCAGGATTTCCAGGGTCTACGAGCAGTACTTC. The chain couples TRBV5-6 to TRBJ2-7; TRBD1 might be the D (5 bases). Germline V gives CDR1 SGHDT, CDR2 YYEEEE. The CDR3 has 14 residues. Trimming stripped 4 bases from V and 3 bases from J, with 14 bases between.

V and J are TRBV5-4 and TRBJ2-5; weak D call: TRBD1 (6 bases). Germline V gene data show CDR1 as SGHNT and CDR2 as YYREEE (reference sequence). Trimming cost V 0 bases and J 5 bases, with 11 bases left between them. This CDR3 region has 14 residues. The CDR3 nucleotides read TGTGCCAGCAGCTTGGGCAGGGGTCAGGAGACCCAGTACTTC. Amino acid sequence: CASSLGRGQETQYF.

The chain combines TRBV5-4 with TRBJ1-3, with unresolved D. Germline V gene lookup returns CDR1 SGHNT and CDR2 YYREEE (reference sequence). Trimming pared 4 bases from V and 0 bases from J, leaving 8 bases between. The CDR3 totals 14 residues. CDR3 sequence: CASSPTGSGNTIYF. In DNA form, the CDR3 reads TGTGCCAGCAGCCCTACGGGCTCTGGAAACACCATATATTTT.

The V call is TRBV4-3, the J call TRBJ2-5; 9 positions agree with TRBD1. The J call could be wrong; TRBJ2-7 is a better fit for the DNA end. The CDR3 loop spans 15 amino acids. The germline V gene encodes CDR1 LGHNA and CDR2 YSLEER. The CDR3 loop reads CASSQDRTGAYEQYF. Here the CDR3 DNA reads TGCGCCAGCAGCCAAGATAGGACAGGGGCCTACGAGCAGTACTTC.

The chain links TRBV19 to TRBJ1-4; 11 bases map to TRBD1. Per germline, CDR1 LNHDA and CDR2 SQIVND (reference sequence). The J segment lost 3 bases and the V segment lost 7 bases, leaving 10 bases of the junction unmatched. CDR3 length: 17 amino acids. DNA of the CDR3: TGTGCCAGTACTGACGACCGGGACAGGGGGGCTAATGAAAAACTGTTTTTT. Encoded protein: CASTDDRDRGANEKLFF.

This clone was seen a handful of times. The chain recombines TRBV10-3 with TRBJ2-1; 8 bases are shared with TRBD2. CDR1 ENHRY and CDR2 SYGVKD come from the germline V gene. Losses at the gene ends were 3 bases for V and 5 bases for J; bases not matched to a gene: 6. The CDR3 loop spans 15 amino acids. CDR3 in DNA: TGTGCCATCAGTGACAGCGGGGGAGGAAACAATGAGCAGTTCTTC. Translated: CAISDSGGGNNEQFF.